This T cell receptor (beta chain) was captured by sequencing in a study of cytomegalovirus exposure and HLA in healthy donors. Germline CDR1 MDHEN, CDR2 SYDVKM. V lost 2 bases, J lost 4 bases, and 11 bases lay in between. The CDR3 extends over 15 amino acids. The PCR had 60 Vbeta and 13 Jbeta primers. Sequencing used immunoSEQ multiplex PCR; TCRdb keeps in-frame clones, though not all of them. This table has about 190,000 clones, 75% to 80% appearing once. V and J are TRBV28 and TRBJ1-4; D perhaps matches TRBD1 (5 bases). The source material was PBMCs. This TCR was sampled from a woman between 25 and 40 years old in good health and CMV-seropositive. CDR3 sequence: CASSLQTALNEKLFF. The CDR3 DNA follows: TGTGCCAGCAGTTTACAGACAGCCCTTAATGAAAAACTGTTTTTT.